Sequencing of this TCR beta chain was carried out in a study of response to subunit inactivated influenza vaccine. Study-level results: Few new T cells, the authors suggested, are recruited by each seasonal influenza vaccination.

MiXCR was run by TCRdb on the RT-PCR reads, yielding one entry per CDR3 protein. This table has a few hundred thousand distinct CDR3 sequences, 14% appearing once. To note about this clonotype: No antigen is known for it.

This CDR3 has 18 residues. Per germline, CDR1 MDHEN and CDR2 SYDVKM. V was pared by 5 bases and J by 2 bases, with 11 bases of the junction left unmatched. Specimen: PBMCs from blood, collected about 13 days after vaccination. V usage is TRBV28 and J usage is TRBJ2-1; 11 bases match TRBD2. This clonotype was obtained from a man between 45 and 60 years old who received an inactivated influenza vaccine. CDR3 loop: CASSEPGLAALTYNEQFF. The DNA of the CDR3 is TGTGCCAGCAGTGAACCGGGACTAGCGGCCCTTACCTACAATGAGCAGTTCTTC.